This T cell receptor (beta chain) comes out of a study of identical twins. Overall study results and limits: Twin pairs' shared out-of-frame alpha sequences were enriched in low generation probability. The study reached conclusions through statistical analysis that was cross-sectional, not following the same donors.

A single record per CDR3 protein comes from TCRdb applying MiXCR to the 5' RACE reads. Among fewer than 650,000 distinct CDR3 sequences listed, about 7.6% were seen once. A remark on this clonotype: Its antigen is unidentified.

The CDR3 contains 15 residues. Germline lookup yields CDR1 LGHDT and CDR2 YNNKEL (reference sequence). V shed 4 bases, J shed 1 base, and the junction held 6 bases outside the gene matches. Separately, the same data were catalogued under a study of yellow fever vaccine responses in identical twins.

Sequencing was performed on PBMCs. The gene calls are TRBV3-1 and TRBJ2-5; 7 positions match TRBD2. The sequence came from a woman aged 18-29 years in good health. CDR3 nucleotides: TGTGCCAGCAGCCGAAGATCTAGCGGCCAAGAGACCCAGTACTTC. Translated: CASSRRSSGQETQYF.